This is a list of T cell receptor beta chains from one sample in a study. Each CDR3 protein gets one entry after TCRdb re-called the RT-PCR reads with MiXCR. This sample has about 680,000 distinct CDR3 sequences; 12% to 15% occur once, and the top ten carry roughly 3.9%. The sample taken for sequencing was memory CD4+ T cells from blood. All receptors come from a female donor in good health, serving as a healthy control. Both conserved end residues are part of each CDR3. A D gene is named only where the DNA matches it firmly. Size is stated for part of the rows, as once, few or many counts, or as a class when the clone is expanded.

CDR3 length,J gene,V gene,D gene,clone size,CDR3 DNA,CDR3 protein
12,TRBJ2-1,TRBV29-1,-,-,TGCAGCGTTGTAGGACGGGGTAATGAGCAGTTCTTC,CSVVGRGNEQFF
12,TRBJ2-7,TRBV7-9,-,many,TGTGCCAGCAGGGGGCCCACCTACGAGCAGTACTTC,CASRGPTYEQYF
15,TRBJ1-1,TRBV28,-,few,TGTGCCAGCAGTTTCGCAGGGGTGGGGAACACTGAAGCTTTCTTT,CASSFAGVGNTEAFF
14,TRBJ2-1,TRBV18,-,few,TGTGCCAGCTCACGAACTAGGTTTAGCAATGAGCAGTTCTTC,CASSRTRFSNEQFF
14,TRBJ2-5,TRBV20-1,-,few,TGCAGTGCAAGAGGACCCTTCCTGGGTGAGACCCAGTACTTC,CSARGPFLGETQYF
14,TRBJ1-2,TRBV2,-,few,TGTGCCAGCGTTCCAGGGCGAACTAACTATGGCTACACCTTC,CASVPGRTNYGYTF
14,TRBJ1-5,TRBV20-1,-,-,TGCAGTGCTAGAGACCTCACTGTCAATCAGCCCCAGCATTTT,CSARDLTVNQPQHF
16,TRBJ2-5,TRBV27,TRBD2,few,TGTGCCAGCAGTTCGCGCCCTAGCGGGAGGGGAGAGACCCAGTACTTC,CASSSRPSGRGETQYF
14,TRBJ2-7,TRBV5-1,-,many,TGCGCCAGCGCCCCGACAGCCCTCTCCTACGAGCAGTACTTC,CASAPTALSYEQYF
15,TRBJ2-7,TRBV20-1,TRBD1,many,TGCAGTGCTAGAGATGCCACCCCGGTGGCAGGGGGACAGTACTTC,CSARDATPVAGGQYF
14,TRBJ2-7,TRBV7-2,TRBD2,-,TGTGCCAGCAGCTTACTAGCGGGATCCCACGGGCAGTACTTC,CASSLLAGSHGQYF
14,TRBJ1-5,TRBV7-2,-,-,TGTGCCAGCAGCTTGAGGGGCGGCTATGAGCCCCAGCATTTT,CASSLRGGYEPQHF
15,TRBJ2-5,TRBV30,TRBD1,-,TGTGCCTGGAGCCGCCACCCAGGGGGCAGAGAGACCCAGTACTTC,CAWSRHPGGRETQYF
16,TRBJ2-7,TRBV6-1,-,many,TGTGCCAGCAGTGACAGAAGGGACACCGCACCCTACGAGCAGTACTTC,CASSDRRDTAPYEQYF
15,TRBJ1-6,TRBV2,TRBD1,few,TGTGCCAGCAGTGATAGTGGACAGGGTCATTCACCCCTCCACTTT,CASSDSGQGHSPLHF
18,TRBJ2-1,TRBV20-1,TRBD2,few,TGCAGTGCCTATCGGCCGGGGCTAGCGGGAGCAAAGTACAATGAGCAGTTCTTC,CSAYRPGLAGAKYNEQFF
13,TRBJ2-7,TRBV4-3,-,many,TGCGCCAGCAGCCAAGAAAGGACCTACGAGCAGTACTTC,CASSQERTYEQYF
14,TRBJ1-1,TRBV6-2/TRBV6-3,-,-,TGTGCCAGCAGTTACCACACGACGAACACTGAAGCTTTCTTT,CASSYHTTNTEAFF
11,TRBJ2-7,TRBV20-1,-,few,TGCAGTGCCGATGATGACTACGAGCAGTACTTC,CSADDDYEQYF
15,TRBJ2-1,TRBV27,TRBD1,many,TGTGCCAGCAGTCGAACCGGGACAGGGTATCCTGAGCAGTTCTTC,CASSRTGTGYPEQFF
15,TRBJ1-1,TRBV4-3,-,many,TGCGCCAGCAGCCAAGATGAACGGGTATACACTGAAGCTTTCTTT,CASSQDERVYTEAFF
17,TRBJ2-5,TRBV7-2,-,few,TGTGCCAGCAGCTTAGGGAGGACCGGGTCAGGAGTAGGGACCCAGTACTTC,CASSLGRTGSGVGTQYF
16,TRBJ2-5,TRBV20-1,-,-,TGCAGTGCTAGAGCTACCCAACAGGGTCTGAGGGAGACCCAGTACTTC,CSARATQQGLRETQYF
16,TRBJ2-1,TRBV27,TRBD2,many,TGTGCCAGCAGTTCGACTAGCGGTAGGTCCTACAATGAGCAGTTCTTC,CASSSTSGRSYNEQFF
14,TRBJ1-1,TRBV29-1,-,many,TGCAGCGTCACGGGTGTCAACATGAACACTGAAGCTTTCTTT,CSVTGVNMNTEAFF
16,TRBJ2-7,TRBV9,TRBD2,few,TGTGCCAGCAGCGTAGCCGGACTAGCGGGAGGAGACGAGCAGTACTTC,CASSVAGLAGGDEQYF
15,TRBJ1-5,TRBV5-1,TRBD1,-,TGCGCCAGCAGCTTGATAGGGGGCCTCGGGCAGCCCCAGCATTTT,CASSLIGGLGQPQHF